The entry below gives a single TCR beta chain sequence along with its context. Its matching antigen is unknown. The data were taken from a study of cytomegalovirus exposure and HLA in healthy donors. The wider study: As an earlier analysis found, 150 million to 200 million T cells yielded 90 million to 140 million unique TCR beta sequences. Study results and caveats: Rates of TCR association differed by HLA locus in a later analysis, with DRB1 highest and HLA-C lowest. In vitro data verified a few CMV-associated chains as specific for CMV antigens.

Amplification used 60 Vbeta primers and 13 Jbeta primers. Clones were read by immunoSEQ multiplex PCR, and TCRdb kept only the in-frame ones, dropping some. The sample's table shows approximately 76,000 clones. Material: PBMCs. This receptor was obtained from a young man in good health and CMV-seropositive.

CDR3 amino acids: CASSISASGPTDTQYF. The CDR3 DNA follows: TGTGCCAGTAGTATTTCAGCTAGCGGACCCACAGATACGCAGTATTTT. The chain uses TRBV19 and TRBJ2-3, with 7 bases that match TRBD2. J was trimmed by 2 bases and V by 3 bases; bases with no gene match: 8. CDR3 length: 16 residues. Germline V CDR1 and CDR2: LNHDA, SQIVND (reference sequence).